The 2 T cell receptor beta chains given below trace back to one sample, sequenced in a study of blood T cell repertoires in COVID-19. Profiled with immunoSEQ multiplex PCR; TCRdb holds only in-frame clones, not every one. This table holds about 190,000 clones, 70% to 90% found once. The sample taken for sequencing was peripheral blood. Receptors originate from a man aged 60 to 75 with active or convalescent COVID-19.

The rearrangement joins TRBV13 to TRBJ2-5; 7 nucleotides agree with TRBD2. The V gene's germline CDR1 is PRHDT and CDR2 FYEKMQ (reference sequence). The CDR3 length is 17 residues. V shed 6 bases and J 0 bases; nucleotides not matched to a gene: 13. CDR3 sequence (DNA): TGTGCCAGCAGTTTGAGGAATGAGCGGGGCCACCAAGAGACCCAGTACTTC. Protein: CASSLRNERGHQETQYF.

The V call is TRBV6-1, the J call TRBJ1-2; the D gene is possibly TRBD1 (6 bases). CDR3 length equals 12 residues. The V and J ends lost 5 bases and 4 bases respectively, with 8 bases between them. The germline gives CDR1 MNHNS, CDR2 SASEGT. The CDR3 region is CASSPDSYGYTF. Here the CDR3 DNA reads TGTGCCAGCAGTCCGGACAGCTATGGCTACACCTTC.